The entry below describes one T cell receptor (beta chain). Its antigen is unidentified. The entry originates in a study of T cell responses to AZD1222 COVID-19 vaccine. Method: immunoSEQ multiplex PCR; TCRdb's copy keeps in-frame clones and lacks some. The sample yields fewer than 150,000 clones, approximately 85% seen once. This CDR3 contains 11 residues. CDR1 is SNHLY, CDR2 FYNNEI, per germline. V lost 9 bases to trimming and J lost 15 bases, with 15 bases between them. Findings and caveats of the study: The donors showed a predominance of white British ancestry and of females, with possible underestimation of clonal diversity. Sampling that yielded the repertoires occurred only after the peak T cell response. Unmutated variant regions reportedly attract nearly half of all spike-specific TCRs.

V and J are TRBV2 and TRBJ1-6; the D gene is possibly TRBD1 (5 bases). This sample comprised peripheral blood, obtained on day 0 of AZD1222 vaccination. The clonotype originates from an adult in good health. The CDR3 loop reads CARGGGSILHF. In DNA, the CDR3 is TGTGCCAGGGGGGGAGGCAGCATCCTCCACTTT. The full variable domain, completed using reference TRBV2 and TRBJ1-6, is EPEVTQTPSHQVTQMGQEVILRCVPISNHLYFYWYRQILGQKVEFLVSFYNNEISEKSEIFDDQFSVERPDGSNFTLKIRSTKLEDSAMYFCARGGGSILHFGNGTRLTVT.